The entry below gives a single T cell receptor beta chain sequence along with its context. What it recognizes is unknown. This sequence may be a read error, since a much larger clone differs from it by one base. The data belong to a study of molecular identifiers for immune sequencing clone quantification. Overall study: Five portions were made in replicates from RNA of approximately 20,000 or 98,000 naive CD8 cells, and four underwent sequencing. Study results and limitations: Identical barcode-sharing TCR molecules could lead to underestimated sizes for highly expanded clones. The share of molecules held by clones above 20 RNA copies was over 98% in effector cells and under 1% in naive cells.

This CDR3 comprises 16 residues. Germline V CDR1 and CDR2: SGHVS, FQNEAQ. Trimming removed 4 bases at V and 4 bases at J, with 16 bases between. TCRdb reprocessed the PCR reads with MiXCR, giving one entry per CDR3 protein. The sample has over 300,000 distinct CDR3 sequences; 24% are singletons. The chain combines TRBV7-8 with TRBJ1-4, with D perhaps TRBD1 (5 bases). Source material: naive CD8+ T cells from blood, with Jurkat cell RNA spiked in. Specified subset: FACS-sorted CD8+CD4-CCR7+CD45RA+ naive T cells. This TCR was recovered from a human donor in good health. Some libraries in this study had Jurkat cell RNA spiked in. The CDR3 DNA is TGTGCCAGCAGCTCCTGGGGACGGTCCCTTAATGAAAAACTGTTTTTT. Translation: CASSSWGRSLNEKLFF.